Detailed here is one TCR beta chain. The data derive from a study of T cells after yellow fever vaccination. TCRdb used MiXCR to reprocess the 5' RACE reads, holding one entry per CDR3 protein. The sample consists of around 300,000 distinct CDR3 sequences, approximately 4% of them appearing once. The sequencing here drew on PBMCs, taken 15 days after the yellow fever booster vaccination. The TCR comes from a man between 18 and 35 years old who received the YFV17D yellow fever vaccine.

CDR3 amino acids: CASSGKGGVMTGELFF. DNA for the CDR3: TGTGCCAGCAGCGGCAAAGGGGGTGTGATGACCGGGGAGCTGTTTTTT. The chain recombines TRBV11-2 with TRBJ2-2, with TRBD1 as a possible D gene (6 bases). Looked up from germline, CDR1 is SGHAT and CDR2 is FQNNGV. The CDR3 is 16 amino acids. V gave up 5 bases and J gave up 5 bases, with 18 bases separating them.